Listed below are T cell receptor beta chains from one sample, sequenced in a study of T cells expressing NK-cell markers. Reprocessing the 5' RACE reads, TCRdb reports a single entry for every CDR3 protein and omits DNA. This listing includes 500,000 to 600,000 distinct CDR3 sequences. Material: blood T cells: a sorted CD56 or NKG2C T cell subset, CD4+ or CD8+ T cells, or bulk PBMC T cells (not recorded which). The origin of the receptors is a man between 18 and 29 years old in good health. Each CDR3 is given with its conserved first and last residue.

CDR3: CASSLTGGPTQYF
V: TRBV27
J: TRBJ2-3
length: 13

CDR3: CASSTKLWGEGYTF
V: TRBV7-2
J: TRBJ1-2
length: 14

CDR3: CAISVANYGYTF
V: TRBV10-3
J: TRBJ1-2
length: 12

CDR3: CATSEAAAGADTQYF
V: TRBV24-1
J: TRBJ2-3
length: 15

CDR3: CSARGSRTVEQYF
V: TRBV20-1
J: TRBJ2-7
length: 13

CDR3: CASSQVAGGRFPDTQYF
V: TRBV4-3
J: TRBJ2-3
length: 17

CDR3: CACKGGSPKDEQFF
V: TRBV7-9
J: TRBJ2-1
length: 14

CDR3: CASSPDPGPQHF
V: TRBV28
J: TRBJ1-5
length: 12

CDR3: CASNPGGDTQYF
V: TRBV5-6
J: TRBJ2-3
length: 12

CDR3: CASSQVKGEQYF
V: TRBV14
J: TRBJ2-7
length: 12

CDR3: CATSDFGDQETQYF
V: TRBV24-1
J: TRBJ2-5
length: 14

CDR3: CASSLAGQVGGELFF
V: TRBV5-1
J: TRBJ2-2
length: 15

CDR3: CASSLGLAGGPGTGELFF
V: TRBV27
J: TRBJ2-2
length: 18

CDR3: CASSYSIPRQVSGANVLTF
V: TRBV6-5
J: TRBJ2-6
length: 19

CDR3: CATSDTTGGHYGYTF
V: TRBV24-1
J: TRBJ1-2
length: 15

CDR3: CASSQDGAGTGTQYF
V: TRBV4-1
J: TRBJ2-5
length: 15

CDR3: CASSPIDTSGNTIYF
V: TRBV5-6
J: TRBJ1-3
length: 15

CDR3: CASSQERGNTIYF
V: TRBV4-1
J: TRBJ1-3
length: 13

CDR3: CASSSGFGGSNQPQHF
V: TRBV6-5
J: TRBJ1-5
length: 16

CDR3: CASSFGGQGRNIQYF
V: TRBV7-8
J: TRBJ2-4
length: 15

CDR3: CASLQPPHPSYEQYF
V: TRBV6-4
J: TRBJ2-7
length: 15

CDR3: CASRPRLAGGLYTGELFF
V: TRBV27
J: TRBJ2-2
length: 18

CDR3: CASRNGTGIFYEQYF
V: TRBV5-1
J: TRBJ2-7
length: 15

CDR3: CASSLYAVLGGEGTSYNEQFF
V: TRBV27
J: TRBJ2-1
length: 21

CDR3: CASSGGLAGGPLSYEQYF
V: TRBV5-1
J: TRBJ2-7
length: 18

CDR3: CASSLVGALLAGVEEQFF
V: TRBV11-1
J: TRBJ2-1
length: 18

CDR3: CASSPSSSGTGEHF
V: TRBV5-1
J: TRBJ1-3
length: 14

CDR3: CASRVKENSPLHF
V: TRBV10-1
J: TRBJ1-6
length: 13

CDR3: CASSEPGTGDNEQFF
V: TRBV2
J: TRBJ2-1
length: 15

CDR3: CASSYGVSNTEAFF
V: TRBV6-5
J: TRBJ1-1
length: 14

CDR3: CASSKNSGTNTGELFF
V: TRBV6-5
J: TRBJ2-2
length: 16

CDR3: CSVTLAGGLADTQYF
V: TRBV29-1
J: TRBJ2-3
length: 15

CDR3: CASSLNPGAAQYF
V: TRBV7-2
J: TRBJ2-5
length: 13

CDR3: CASSLEPGGAETQYF
V: TRBV7-6
J: TRBJ2-5
length: 15

CDR3: CSASTEVSSYEQYF
V: TRBV20-1
J: TRBJ2-7
length: 14

CDR3: CSARDSTGGASPLHF
V: TRBV20-1
J: TRBJ1-6
length: 15

CDR3: CASSDGSQNTEAFF
V: TRBV6-1
J: TRBJ1-1
length: 14

CDR3: CASRTGVTTDTQYF
V: TRBV12-3/TRBV12-4
J: TRBJ2-3
length: 14

CDR3: CSARTGLKNTEAFF
V: TRBV20-1
J: TRBJ1-1
length: 14

CDR3: CASSSQTGADGYTF
V: TRBV7-9
J: TRBJ1-2
length: 14

CDR3: CATSGLAGPTDTQYF
V: TRBV24-1
J: TRBJ2-3
length: 15

CDR3: CATPTGNNEQFF
V: TRBV12-3/TRBV12-4
J: TRBJ2-1
length: 12

CDR3: CASRRLGSLHTQYF
V: TRBV11-2
J: TRBJ2-3
length: 14

CDR3: CSVSDWKETQYF
V: TRBV29-1
J: TRBJ2-5
length: 12

CDR3: CASSIDWAGGGNQPQHF
V: TRBV19
J: TRBJ1-5
length: 17

CDR3: CASSLNGGIENYGYTF
V: TRBV7-8
J: TRBJ1-2
length: 16

CDR3: CASSYKGAEAFF
V: TRBV6-5
J: TRBJ1-1
length: 12

CDR3: CASSFSAKASVRTGELFF
V: TRBV12-3/TRBV12-4
J: TRBJ2-2
length: 18

CDR3: CSAREHPGTLISYEQYF
V: TRBV20-1
J: TRBJ2-7
length: 17

CDR3: CASKEGGDSYEQYF
V: TRBV6-2/TRBV6-3
J: TRBJ2-7
length: 14

CDR3: CASSWGSSNQPQHF
V: TRBV28
J: TRBJ1-5
length: 14